This T cell receptor (beta chain) originates from a study of cytomegalovirus exposure and HLA in healthy donors. Study details: Most donors, 80% to 90% of some 400 genotyped, fell in the Caucasian-associated ancestry cluster.

Study findings and constraints: A later analysis by the authors found several of the most significant clusters apparently linked to common viral pathogens. TCR beta sequences numbering 15,000 to 20,000 were associated with HLA alleles at 0.05 false discovery rate in a later analysis. One cluster of highly shared sequence variants probably arose as a sequencing artifact.

Note on this clone: What it recognizes is unknown.

This CDR3 spans 16 amino acids. Trimming at V came to 3 bases and at J to 2 bases, leaving 10 bases not matched to a gene. The germline CDR1 and CDR2 sequences are SQVTM and ANQGSEA. The primer mix had 60 Vbeta and 13 Jbeta primers. Profiled with immunoSEQ multiplex PCR; TCRdb holds only in-frame clones, not every one. The sample has hundreds of thousands of clones; roughly 80% are singletons. The sequencing input was PBMCs. V usage is TRBV29-1 and J usage is TRBJ2-3, with 8 bases aligning to TRBD1. This clonotype was obtained from a girl aged 2-10 years in good health and CMV-seronegative. In DNA, the CDR3 is TGCAGCGTTGATCCAGGGGGCATGCTGAACACAGATACGCAGTATTTT. It specifies CSVDPGGMLNTDTQYF.